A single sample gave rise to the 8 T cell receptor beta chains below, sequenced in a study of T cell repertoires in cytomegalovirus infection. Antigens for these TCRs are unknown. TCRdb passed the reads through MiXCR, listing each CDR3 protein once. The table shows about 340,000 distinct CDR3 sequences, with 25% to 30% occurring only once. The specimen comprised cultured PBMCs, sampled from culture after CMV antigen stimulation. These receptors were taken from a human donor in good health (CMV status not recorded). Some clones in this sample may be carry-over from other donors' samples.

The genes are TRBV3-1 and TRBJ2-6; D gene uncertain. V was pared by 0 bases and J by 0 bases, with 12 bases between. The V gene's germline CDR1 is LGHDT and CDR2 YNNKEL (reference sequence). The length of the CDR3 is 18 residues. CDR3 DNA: TGTGCCAGCAGCCAAGATGCAGCCGTGAGCTCTGGGGCCAACGTCCTGACTTTC. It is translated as CASSQDAAVSSGANVLTF.

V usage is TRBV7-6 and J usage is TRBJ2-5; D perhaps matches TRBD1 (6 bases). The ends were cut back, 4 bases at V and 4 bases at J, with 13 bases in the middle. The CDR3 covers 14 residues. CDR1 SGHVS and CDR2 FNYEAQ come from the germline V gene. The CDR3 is CASSSNGRGETQYF. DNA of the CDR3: TGTGCCAGCAGCTCAAACGGCAGGGGAGAGACCCAGTACTTC.

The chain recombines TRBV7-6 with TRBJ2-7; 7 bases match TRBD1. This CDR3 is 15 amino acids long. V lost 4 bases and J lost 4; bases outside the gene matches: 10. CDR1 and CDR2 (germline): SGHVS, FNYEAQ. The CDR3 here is CASSYRRDRVYEQYF. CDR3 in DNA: TGTGCCAGCAGCTACCGAAGGGACAGAGTATACGAGCAGTACTTC.

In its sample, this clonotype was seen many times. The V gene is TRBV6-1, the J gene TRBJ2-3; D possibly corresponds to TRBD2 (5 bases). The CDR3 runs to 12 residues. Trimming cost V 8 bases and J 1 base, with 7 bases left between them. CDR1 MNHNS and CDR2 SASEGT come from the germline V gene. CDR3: CASSGGTDTQYF. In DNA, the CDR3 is TGTGCCAGCTCCGGGGGCACAGATACGCAGTATTTT.

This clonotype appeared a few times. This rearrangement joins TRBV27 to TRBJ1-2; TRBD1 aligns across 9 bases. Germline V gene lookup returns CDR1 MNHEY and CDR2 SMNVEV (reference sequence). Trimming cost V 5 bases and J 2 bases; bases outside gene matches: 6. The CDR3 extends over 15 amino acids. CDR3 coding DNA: TGTGCCAGCAGTCGGGGACAGGGAACCAACTATGGCTACACCTTC. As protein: CASSRGQGTNYGYTF.

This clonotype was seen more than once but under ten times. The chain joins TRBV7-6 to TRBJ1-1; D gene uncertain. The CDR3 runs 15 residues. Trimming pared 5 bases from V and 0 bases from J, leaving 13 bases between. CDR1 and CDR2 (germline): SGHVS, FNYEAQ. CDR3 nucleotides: TGTGCCAGCAGCCGAGACGGGGTCATGAACACTGAAGCTTTCTTT. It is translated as CASSRDGVMNTEAFF.

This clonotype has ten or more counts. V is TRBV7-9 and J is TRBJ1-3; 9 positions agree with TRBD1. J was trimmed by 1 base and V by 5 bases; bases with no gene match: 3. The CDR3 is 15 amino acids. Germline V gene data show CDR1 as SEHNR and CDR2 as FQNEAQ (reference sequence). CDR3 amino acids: CASSKQGASGNTIYF. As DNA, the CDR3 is TGTGCCAGCAGCAAACAGGGGGCATCTGGAAACACCATATATTTT.

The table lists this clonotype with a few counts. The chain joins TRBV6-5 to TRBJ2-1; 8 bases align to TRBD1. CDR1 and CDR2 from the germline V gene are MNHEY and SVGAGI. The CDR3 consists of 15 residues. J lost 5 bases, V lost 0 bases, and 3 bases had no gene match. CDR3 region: CASSYSLDRDNEQFF. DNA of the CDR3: TGTGCCAGCAGTTACTCCCTGGACAGGGACAATGAGCAGTTCTTC.